The T cell receptor (beta chain) under discussion was sequenced for a study of shared clonotypes between healthy human individuals. Overall study: Per donor, three plates held CD4 naive cells, three held CD4 memory, two held CD8 naive and one held CD8 memory. The study's findings and limits: Generally, naive subsets came out with larger estimated richness than memory subsets. Incomplete sequencing of sorted subsets was indicated by rarefaction despite large depth.

Germline-derived CDR1 and CDR2 are KGHSH and LQKENI. The CDR3 runs to 14 residues. V was clipped by 5 bases and J by 6 bases; unmatched bases: 7. Details on this clone: Antigen: not known.

At the deep level, the assay was run. Here immunoSEQ multiplex PCR was the method, and the copy in TCRdb shows in-frame clones only, minus some. The data contain more than 1,200,000 clones, roughly 98.5% of them seen just once; the ten biggest clones take up around 0.33%. The V and J genes are TRBV18 and TRBJ2-7, with 10 bases identical to TRBD2. The sequenced sample consisted of naive CD4+ T cells sorted from blood. Subset described: CD45RA+ positively selected. The sequence was obtained from a man aged 30 to 45 in good health. The CDR3 DNA is TGTGCCAGCTCAAGCGGGAGGGCCTCCCTCGAGCAGTACTTC. This codes for CASSSGRASLEQYF. Filled out from reference TRBV18 and TRBJ2-7, the complete variable domain reads NAGVMQNPRHLVRRRGQEARLRCSPMKGHSHVYWYRQLPEEGLKFMVYLQKENIIDESGMPKERFSAEFPKEGPSILRIQQVVRGDSAAYFCASSSGRASLEQYFGPGTRLTVT.